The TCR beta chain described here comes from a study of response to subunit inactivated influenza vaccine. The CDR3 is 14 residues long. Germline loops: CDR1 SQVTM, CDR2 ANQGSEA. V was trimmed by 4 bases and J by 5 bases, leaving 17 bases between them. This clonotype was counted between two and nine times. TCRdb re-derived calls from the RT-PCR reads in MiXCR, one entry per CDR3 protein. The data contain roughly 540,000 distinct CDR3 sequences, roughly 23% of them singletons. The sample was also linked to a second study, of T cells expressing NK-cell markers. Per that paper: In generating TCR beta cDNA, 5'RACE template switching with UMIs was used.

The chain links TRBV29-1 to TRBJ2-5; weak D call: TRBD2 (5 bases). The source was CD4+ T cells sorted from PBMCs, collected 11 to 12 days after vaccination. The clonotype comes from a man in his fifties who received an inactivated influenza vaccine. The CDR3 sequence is CSVGPGSGQETQYF. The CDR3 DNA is TGCAGCGTTGGACCGGGGTCGGGTCAGGAGACCCAGTACTTC. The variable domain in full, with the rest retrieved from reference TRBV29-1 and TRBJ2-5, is SAVISQKPSRDICQRGTSLTIQCQVDSQVTMMFWYRQQPGQSLTLIATANQGSEATYESGFVIDKFPISRPNLTFSTLTVSNMSPEDSSIYLCSVGPGSGQETQYFGPGTRLLVL.